This TCR beta chain was obtained from a study of shared clonotypes between healthy human individuals. As for the study in general: For every donor, three CD4 naive, three CD4 memory, two CD8 naive and one CD8 memory plates were used. Study-level findings and limits: Investigators expected sequencing depth to affect clonotype sharing among donors. Incomplete sequencing of sorted subsets was indicated by rarefaction despite large depth.

Naivety among CD8 cells was defined by CD45RO negativity and positive CCR7 selection, thereby excluding terminally differentiated effector memory CD45RA+ cells. CDR3 length: 13 residues. V was cut by 4 bases and J by 0 bases, with 7 bases left in between. The germline CDR1 and CDR2 sequences are SGHRS and YFSETQ. With regard to this clone: As yet, its antigen is unknown.

Deep-level running was used for the assay. Here immunoSEQ multiplex PCR was the method, and the copy in TCRdb shows in-frame clones only, minus some. The sample lists around 550,000 clones; approximately 95% were seen once. The rearrangement uses TRBV5-1 and TRBJ2-5; D is possibly TRBD2 (5 bases). This TCR was sampled from a woman aged 30 to 39 in good health. The sample taken for sequencing was naive CD8+ T cells sorted from blood. The CDR3 loop reads CASSPGYQETQYF. The DNA of the CDR3 is TGCGCCAGCAGCCCGGGATACCAAGAGACCCAGTACTTC.